These T cell receptor beta chains were read from a single sample in a study of CD8 T cells in ankylosing spondylitis. TCRdb redid the calling of the 5' RACE reads with MiXCR, one entry per CDR3 protein. The profile covers roughly 400,000 distinct CDR3 sequences, with around 24% appearing a single time and approximately 16% taken by the ten largest. The sequencing input was blood, either unsorted or a sorted T cell fraction (not recorded which). Receptor source: a male donor with ankylosing spondylitis. Each CDR3 is given with its conserved first and last residue. Each record gives: clone size, J gene, D gene, V gene, CDR3 protein, CDR3 DNA. The D gene is left open where the match is weak. Expanded clones get a size class; other rows say once, few or many, or leave the size out.

>few|TRBJ2-7|NA|TRBV11-3
CASSNGRGDEQYF
TGTGCCAGCAGCAACGGCAGGGGAGACGAGCAGTACTTC
>many|TRBJ2-1|NA|TRBV5-1
CASSLPRREGSSYNEQFF
TGCGCCAGCAGCTTACCCCGTCGGGAAGGCAGCTCCTACAATGAGCAGTTCTTC
>NA|TRBJ2-3|NA|TRBV7-8
CASSTQRQALQPSGDTQYF
TGTGCCAGCAGCACCCAGAGACAGGCACTACAACCTTCCGGAGATACGCAGTATTTT
>NA|TRBJ2-1|TRBD1|TRBV6-6
CASSYSGQTPQFF
TGTGCCAGCAGTTACTCGGGACAGACCCCGCAGTTCTTC
>NA|TRBJ2-2|TRBD2|TRBV28
CAGSMGRVAGELFF
TGTGCCGGCTCCATGGGGAGGGTCGCCGGGGAGCTGTTTTTT
>few|TRBJ2-7|TRBD2|TRBV4-1
CASAREGLAPYEQYF
TGCGCCAGCGCGCGGGAGGGTTTAGCCCCCTACGAGCAGTACTTC
>few|TRBJ2-7|TRBD1|TRBV7-9
CASSLQLGTGTYEQYF
TGTGCCAGCAGCTTACAACTGGGGACAGGCACCTACGAGCAGTACTTC
>few|TRBJ1-4|NA|TRBV12-3/TRBV12-4
CASSPSRLQLFF
TGTGCCAGCAGTCCATCCAGGCTCCAACTGTTTTTT
>NA|TRBJ2-5|TRBD1|TRBV7-2
CASSLRGGQGQETQYF
TGTGCCAGCAGCCTCCGAGGGGGACAGGGCCAAGAGACCCAGTACTTC
>NA|TRBJ2-7|NA|TRBV5-1
CASSLDRNPSYEQYF
TGCGCCAGCAGCTTGGACAGGAACCCTTCCTACGAGCAGTACTTC
>NA|TRBJ1-1|NA|TRBV5-1
CASSFLGERWGTEAFF
TGCGCCAGCAGCTTTTTAGGGGAGCGGTGGGGCACTGAAGCTTTCTTT
>NA|TRBJ2-5|NA|TRBV20-1
CSAADSRHETQYF
TGCAGTGCCGCGGACAGTAGACATGAGACCCAGTACTTC
>few|TRBJ2-1|NA|TRBV3-1
CASSQDARARGNEQFF
TGTGCCAGCAGCCAAGATGCAAGGGCTAGGGGCAATGAGCAGTTCTTC
>few|TRBJ2-3|NA|TRBV5-1
CASSLAQETDTQYF
TGCGCCAGCAGCTTGGCCCAGGAGACAGATACGCAGTATTTT
>few|TRBJ2-5|TRBD2|TRBV5-1
CASSIGTSGTRNQYF
TGCGCCAGCAGCATCGGGACTAGCGGGACCCGGAACCAGTACTTC
>NA|TRBJ2-2|NA|TRBV10-3
CAISESGAQGPSAGELFF
TGTGCCATCAGTGAGTCCGGGGCACAGGGCCCATCAGCCGGGGAGCTGTTTTTT
>few|TRBJ2-3|NA|TRBV12-3/TRBV12-4
CASSLGGRYVDTQYF
TGTGCCAGCAGTTTAGGGGGCAGGTACGTCGATACGCAGTATTTT